Below, 4 T cell receptor beta chains from the same sample are listed, as sequenced in a study of CD8+ T cells in alopecia areata. Treatment given: oral pan-JAK inhibitor, 5-10 mg twice daily. cDNA prepared by RNA extraction and subsequent reverse transcription served as the template for sequencing. The repertoire was sequenced with immunoSEQ multiplex PCR; TCRdb's copy has only in-frame clones and lacks some. Of approximately 200,000 clones listed, 58% are singletons. Sequences were derived from CD4+ T cells sorted from blood, sampled at week 24, from a patient treated with tofacitinib. The receptors were sampled from a human donor with alopecia areata.

The CDR3 loop reads CASSLGQGVASGANVLTF. The CDR3 nucleotides are TGTGCCAGCAGCCTTGGACAGGGCGTTGCGTCCGGGGCCAACGTCCTGACTTTC. The chain joins TRBV4-2 to TRBJ2-6, with 8 bases lining up with TRBD1. Unmatched junction bases numbered 12, after V lost 4 bases and J lost 4 bases. Looked up from germline, CDR1 is LGHNA and CDR2 is YNFKEQ. The CDR3 is made up of 18 amino acids.

The chain recombines TRBV9 with TRBJ2-5; TRBD2 matches at 7 bases. V trimming: 1 base; J trimming: 2 bases; junction bases outside the gene matches: 2. The CDR3 contains 14 residues. Germline V lookup: CDR1 SGDLS, CDR2 YYNGEE. The DNA of the CDR3 is TGTGCCAGCAGCGTAATCGGGGGGCAAGAGACCCAGTACTTC. Translation gives CASSVIGGQETQYF.

This clone was detected a few times. The chain uses TRBV7-9 and TRBJ2-3; D gene unclear. Trimming removed 1 base from V and 8 bases from J, with 1 base in between. The germline CDR1 and CDR2 sequences are SEHNR and FQNEAQ (reference sequence). The CDR3 spans 10 residues. The CDR3, as DNA: TGTGCCAGCAGCTTAGTTACGCAGTATTTT. It specifies CASSLVTQYF.

The table lists this clone with a few counts. The rearrangement links TRBV29-1 to TRBJ2-5; unclear D gene. Judging by the DNA end, TRBJ2-7 fits better; the J call may be wrong. The germline V gene encodes CDR1 SQVTM and CDR2 ANQGSEA. This CDR3 spans 11 amino acids. The CDR3 spells CSGVRDYEQYF. Here the CDR3 DNA reads TGCAGCGGAGTAAGGGACTACGAGCAGTACTTC.